Below are 23 T cell receptor beta chains sequenced from a single sample in a study of CD8 T cells in ankylosing spondylitis. TCRdb re-called the 5' RACE reads through MiXCR, storing one row per CDR3 protein. The sample lists around 140,000 distinct CDR3 sequences; about an eighth were seen once. The material sequenced was blood, either unsorted or a sorted T cell fraction (not recorded which). All receptors derive from a female donor with ankylosing spondylitis or in good health (not recorded which).

This clonotype was counted between two and nine times. The chain recombines TRBV28 with TRBJ2-5, with 12 bases lining up with TRBD1. This CDR3 spans 19 amino acids. Germline V lookup: CDR1 MDHEN, CDR2 SYDVKM. V gave up 4 bases and J gave up 1 base; unmatched junction bases: 13. The CDR3 region has the DNA TGTGCCAGCAGTTCCCTCCCCGGGACAGGGGGCGAGGGCCAAGAGACCCAGTACTTC. This translates into CASSSLPGTGGEGQETQYF.

The sample holds many counts of this clonotype. The chain uses TRBV20-1 and TRBJ2-7; D gene uncertain. CDR1 DFQATT and CDR2 SNEGSKA come from the germline V gene (reference sequence). V lost 1 base to trimming and J lost 2 bases, with 6 bases between them. The CDR3 is made up of 12 amino acids. The CDR3 reads CSARVGAYEQYF. The CDR3 DNA follows: TGCAGTGCTAGAGTCGGCGCCTACGAGCAGTACTTC.

The rearrangement joins TRBV28 to TRBJ2-3, with TRBD1 matching 8 bases. The germline V gene encodes CDR1 MDHEN and CDR2 SYDVKM. The V and J ends lost 7 bases and 2 bases, in that order; junction bases with no gene match: 8. The CDR3 is made up of 15 amino acids. CDR3 in amino acids: CASIQTGGYTDTQYF. Written as DNA, the CDR3 is TGTGCCAGCATCCAAACAGGGGGGTACACAGATACGCAGTATTTT.

This clonotype was found many times. J is TRBJ2-3 and V is TRBV5-1; D uncertain. With 3 bases removed from V and 0 bases from J, the gap between germline ends came to 11 bases. The V gene's germline CDR1 is SGHRS and CDR2 YFSETQ. The CDR3 spans 15 residues. The CDR3 region is CASSYGPSSTDTQYF. As DNA, the CDR3 is TGCGCCAGCAGCTACGGACCTTCTAGCACAGATACGCAGTATTTT.

V and J are TRBV29-1 and TRBJ2-4, with D hard to call. This CDR3 is 13 amino acids long. V was clipped by 1 base and J by 9 bases, with 13 bases between them. Germline V CDR1 and CDR2: SQVTM, ANQGSEA. This chain's CDR3 is CSVEVVSQGIQYF. The DNA of the CDR3 is TGCAGCGTTGAAGTAGTCAGTCAAGGCATTCAGTACTTC. Based on the CDR3 plus reference TRBV29-1 and TRBJ2-4, the full variable domain is SAVISQKPSRDICQRGTSLTIQCQVDSQVTMMFWYRQQPGQSLTLIATANQGSEATYESGFVIDKFPISRPNLTFSTLTVSNMSPEDSSIYLCSVEVVSQGIQYFGAGTRLSVL.

This clonotype was detected ten times or more. The chain employs TRBV9 and TRBJ2-3; 7 bases align to TRBD1. The V and J ends lost 4 bases and 8 bases, in that order; junction bases with no gene match: 22. Looked up from germline, CDR1 is SGDLS and CDR2 is YYNGEE. The CDR3 extends over 18 amino acids. Here the CDR3 reads CASSTHSGQPSKSRTQYF. The CDR3 bases are TGTGCCAGCAGCACTCATTCGGGACAGCCCTCAAAGAGTCGTACGCAGTATTTT.

This clonotype was detected many times. The chain combines TRBV20-1 with TRBJ2-2; 7 nucleotides agree with TRBD2. V shed 5 bases, J shed 6 bases, and the junction held 3 bases outside the gene matches. Per the germline V gene, CDR1 is DFQATT and CDR2 is SNEGSKA (reference sequence). The CDR3 consists of 12 residues. CDR3 in DNA: TGCAGTGCTTTCCGGGAGGCCGGGGAGCTGTTTTTT. This encodes CSAFREAGELFF.

This clonotype was observed many times. This chain joins TRBV5-1 and TRBJ1-1; D gene unclear. Trimming stripped 2 bases from V and 1 base from J, with 21 bases between. The CDR3 length is 18 residues. Germline CDR1 and CDR2: SGHRS and YFSETQ. The DNA for the CDR3 is TGCGCCAGCAGCTTAGCTGGGCCCCAAACCAAGCGGAACACTGAAGCTTTCTTT. It yields the protein CASSLAGPQTKRNTEAFF. Combining the CDR3 with reference TRBV5-1 and TRBJ1-1 gives the whole variable domain KAGVTQTPRYLIKTRGQQVTLSCSPISGHRSVSWYQQTPGQGLQFLFEYFSETQRNKGNFPGRFSGRQFSNSRSEMNVSTLELGDSALYLCASSLAGPQTKRNTEAFFGQGTRLTVV.

This clonotype was seen at least ten times. The chain combines TRBV7-9 with TRBJ1-2, with 9 bases matching TRBD1. Germline assignment: CDR1 SEHNR and CDR2 FQNEAQ (reference sequence). This CDR3 region has 14 residues. The V and J ends lost 5 bases and 8 bases, in that order; junction bases with no gene match: 9. The CDR3 is CASSRRDRVHGYTF. The DNA of the CDR3 is TGTGCCAGCAGCCGCCGGGACAGGGTTCACGGCTACACCTTC.

There are a few counts of this clonotype. This rearrangement joins TRBV4-1 to TRBJ2-7; TRBD1 is a possible D gene (6 bases). V was shortened by 0 bases and J by 5 bases, with 11 bases between the two germline ends. The CDR3 spans 14 residues. Germline assignment: CDR1 MGHRA and CDR2 YSYEKL. The CDR3 bases are TGCGCCAGCAGCCAAGAGAGACAGGTCCACGAGCAGTACTTC. It yields the protein CASSQERQVHEQYF.

This clonotype was found many times. The chain combines TRBV12-3 or TRBV12-4 with TRBJ2-3, with 8 bases matching TRBD2. The CDR3 has 17 residues. The V gene end was trimmed by 4 bases and the J gene end by 0 bases; junction bases not matched to a gene: 9. The CDR3 nucleotides are TGTGCCAGCAGTTCACTTAAGCGGGGGCCTAGCACAGATACGCAGTATTTT. Translation gives CASSSLKRGPSTDTQYF.

Many counts were recorded for this clonotype. The genes are TRBV11-2 and TRBJ1-6; TRBD1 is a possible D gene (5 bases). In germline, CDR1 is SGHAT, CDR2 FQNNGV. V shed 1 base and J shed 4 bases, with 8 bases lying between them. The CDR3 consists of 15 residues. The CDR3 loop reads CASSLGGPYNSPLHF. The CDR3 DNA reads TGTGCCAGCAGCTTAGGGGGCCCTTATAATTCACCCCTCCACTTT.

Points on this clonotype: The junction shows a germline mismatch at one end, possibly a read error. The chain links TRBV3-1 to TRBJ2-1, with 7 bases matching TRBD2. Per germline, CDR1 LGHDT and CDR2 YNNKEL (reference sequence). The CDR3 totals 15 residues. As DNA, the CDR3 is TGTGCCACCAGCTCGCAGAGCGGGATAGGGGATGAGCAGTTCTTC. Its translation is CATSSQSGIGDEQFF.

This clonotype was counted at least ten times. The chain has TRBV20-1 and TRBJ2-4, with D perhaps matching TRBD1 (5 bases). Trimming removed 0 bases from V and 5 bases from J, with 14 bases in between. The CDR3 has 15 amino acids. In germline, CDR1 is DFQATT, CDR2 SNEGSKA (reference sequence). DNA of the CDR3: TGCAGTGCTAGAGATTCGTTGGGGCGCGAAAACATTCAGTACTTC. Translating gives CSARDSLGRENIQYF.

This clonotype occurred many times. V gene TRBV29-1 combines with J gene TRBJ2-3; D ambiguous. CDR3 length: 16 amino acids. The ends were cut back, 0 bases at V and 0 bases at J, with 13 bases in the middle. The germline gives CDR1 SQVTM, CDR2 ANQGSEA. CDR3 sequence (DNA): TGCAGCGTTGAAGAGCCTAGGCTCGGGAGCACAGATACGCAGTATTTT. This sequence encodes CSVEEPRLGSTDTQYF.

The table lists this clonotype with many counts. The CDR3 nucleotides read TGCGCCAGCAGCTATAAACAGGGGGCCTCGGAGACCCAGTACTTC. Translating gives CASSYKQGASETQYF. The V call is TRBV5-1, the J call TRBJ2-5, with 9 bases aligning to TRBD1. CDR3 length: 15 residues. Germline trimming cut 3 bases from V and 5 bases from J; bases unmatched to any gene: 8. Germline V gene data show CDR1 as SGHRS and CDR2 as YFSETQ.

This clonotype occurred many times. The gene calls are TRBV5-1 and TRBJ2-5, with TRBD1 as a possible D gene (6 bases). The V and J ends lost 0 bases and 5 bases respectively, with 11 bases between them. Germline CDR1 SGHRS, CDR2 YFSETQ. CDR3 size: 14 residues. The CDR3 DNA sequence: TGCGCCAGCAGCTTGGGGGGGCTCGAGGAGACCCAGTACTTC. It specifies CASSLGGLEETQYF.

In this sample, this clonotype turned up many times. This rearrangement joins TRBV7-9 to TRBJ1-1; the D is unclear. V was cut by 8 bases and J by 2 bases, with 9 bases left in between. This CDR3 contains 12 residues. Per the germline V gene, CDR1 is SEHNR and CDR2 is FQNEAQ (reference sequence). CDR3 DNA: TGTGCCAGCGAACAGAGTAACACTGAAGCTTTCTTT. Encoded protein: CASEQSNTEAFF.

This clonotype showed up many times. The chain combines TRBV19 with TRBJ1-2; TRBD1 matches 7 bases. The V segment lost 3 bases and the J segment 5 bases; nucleotides outside the gene matches: 3. This CDR3 is 13 amino acids long. Germline-derived CDR1 and CDR2 are LNHDA and SQIVND (reference sequence). CDR3 sequence: CASSMGQPYGYTF. CDR3 DNA sequence: TGTGCCAGTAGTATGGGACAGCCGTATGGCTACACCTTC. Together with reference TRBV19 and TRBJ1-2, the CDR3 gives the full variable domain: DGGITQSPKYLFRKEGQNVTLSCEQNLNHDAMYWYRQDPGQGLRLIYYSQIVNDFQKGDIAEGYSVSREKKESFPLTVTSAQKNPTAFYLCASSMGQPYGYTFGSGTRLTVV.

CDR3 coding DNA: TGCAGTGTACGGACGGACCATGGGCAGTTCTTC. Encoded protein: CSVRTDHGQFF. This chain links TRBV20-1 with TRBJ2-1; D gene uncertain. The CDR3 covers 11 residues. V gave up 7 bases and J gave up 12 bases, with 16 bases separating them. The germline V gene encodes CDR1 DFQATT and CDR2 SNEGSKA (reference sequence).

There are many counts of this clonotype. The CDR3 nucleotides read TGTGCCACCAGTGATTCGAACACTGAAGCTTTCTTT. Protein product: CATSDSNTEAFF. The J gene is TRBJ1-1, the V gene TRBV24-1; D gene uncertain. The CDR3 sequence is 12 residues long. With 2 bases removed from V and 1 base from J, the gap between germline ends came to 1 base. Germline CDR1 is KGHDR and CDR2 is SFDVKD.

The table lists this clonotype with many counts. This chain links TRBV7-7 with TRBJ2-2, with TRBD2 matching over 9 bases. The CDR3 covers 16 residues. With V trimmed by 6 bases and J by 5 bases, 10 bases remained unmatched. Germline values: CDR1 SSHAT, CDR2 FNYEAQ (reference sequence). The CDR3 sequence: CASRPGGSGSTGELFF. CDR3 nucleotide sequence: TGTGCCAGCAGACCCGGAGGTAGCGGGAGTACCGGGGAGCTGTTTTTT.

This clonotype occurred many times. The rearrangement joins TRBV11-2 to TRBJ2-1, with TRBD2 identical over 7 bases. J lost 9 bases, V lost 4 bases, and 3 bases had no gene match. The CDR3 is 12 residues long. Germline loops: CDR1 SGHAT, CDR2 FQNNGV. The CDR3 sequence: CASSSAGVEQFF. The CDR3 coding sequence is TGTGCCAGCAGCTCCGCGGGAGTTGAGCAGTTCTTC.